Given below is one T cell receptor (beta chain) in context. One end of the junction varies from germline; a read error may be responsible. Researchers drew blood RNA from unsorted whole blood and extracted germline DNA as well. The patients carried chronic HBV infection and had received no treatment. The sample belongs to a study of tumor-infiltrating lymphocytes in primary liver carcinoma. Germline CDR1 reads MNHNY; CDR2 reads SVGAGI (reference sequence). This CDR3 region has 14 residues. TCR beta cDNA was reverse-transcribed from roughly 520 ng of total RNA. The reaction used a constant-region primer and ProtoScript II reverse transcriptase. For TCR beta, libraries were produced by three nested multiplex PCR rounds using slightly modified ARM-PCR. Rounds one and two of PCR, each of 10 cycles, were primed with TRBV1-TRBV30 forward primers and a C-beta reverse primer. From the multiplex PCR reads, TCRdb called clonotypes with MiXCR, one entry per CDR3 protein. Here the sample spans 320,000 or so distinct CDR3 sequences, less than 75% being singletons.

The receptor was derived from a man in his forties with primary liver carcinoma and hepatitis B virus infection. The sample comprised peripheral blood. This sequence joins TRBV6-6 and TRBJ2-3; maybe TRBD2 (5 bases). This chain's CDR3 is CTSSTGGPRDTQYF. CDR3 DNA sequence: TGTACCAGCAGTACGGGCGGGCCTCGAGATACGCAGTATTTT.